This T cell receptor (beta chain) was captured by sequencing in a study of blood T cell repertoires in COVID-19. This CDR3 is 18 amino acids long. The germline gives CDR1 ENHRY, CDR2 SYGVKD. With 3 bases clipped from V and 1 base from J, the junction kept 13 bases outside the gene matches. Followed longitudinally, the Seattle patients had been enrolled during active infection. How the authors handled the data: Nucleated cell number was recorded as an estimate derived from reference gene primer amplification. Sequencing was performed with immunoSEQ multiplex PCR; in TCRdb, only in-frame clones are kept and a portion is missing. That table gives V, J and clone size, and the DNA gave D and trimming. The table shows under 250,000 clones, with 80% to 85% occurring only once.

The clonotype was recovered from a woman in her 70s with COVID-19, enrolled during active disease. The rearrangement uses TRBV10-3 and TRBJ1-1; the match to TRBD1 covers 8 bases. The specimen was peripheral blood. The chain's CDR3 is CAISDPALSDRGNTEAFF. CDR3 coding DNA: TGTGCCATCAGTGACCCGGCCCTGAGTGACAGGGGGAACACTGAAGCTTTCTTT.